Following are 16 T cell receptor beta chains from one sample sequenced in a study of blood T cells in healthy people across ages (dated by TCRdb to about 2015). The library was made by 5' RACE. Sequencing instrument: Illumina HiSeq 2500. A second roughly 6 to 11 cycle PCR used a sample-barcoded 5' primer and a J-beta primer mix. The raw public reads went through TCRdb reprocessing: fastp at Q25, MiXCR clone calling, in-frame beta chains kept. Entries that share a CDR3 protein sequence are merged under the most common genes and DNA. Present in this sample are 800,000 or so distinct CDR3 sequences, 62% of which were seen just once. The biggest ten clones account for around a quarter of the sample. Input material: blood. These receptors were obtained from a man aged 25-40 years in good health.

This rearrangement joins TRBV4-3 to TRBJ2-7; D possibly corresponds to TRBD2 (5 bases). Germline V gene data show CDR1 as LGHNA and CDR2 as YSLEER. Trimming pared 0 bases from V and 3 bases from J, leaving 15 bases between. This CDR3 comprises 16 residues. The CDR3 bases are TGCGCCAGCAGCCAAGATTCGGGATTTGGACGCTACGAGCAGTACTTC. Translation: CASSQDSGFGRYEQYF.

CDR3 region: CASSLRTSGGANNEQFF. CDR3 coding DNA: TGCGCCAGCAGCTTGAGGACTAGCGGGGGGGCGAACAATGAGCAGTTCTTC. The rearrangement uses TRBV5-1 and TRBJ2-1; 15 bases line up with TRBD2. Per germline, CDR1 SGHRS and CDR2 YFSETQ. Trimming cost V 1 base and J 5 bases; bases outside gene matches: 4. The CDR3 extends over 17 amino acids. The full variable domain, with the rest looked up from reference TRBV5-1 and TRBJ2-1, is KAGVTQTPRYLIKTRGQQVTLSCSPISGHRSVSWYQQTPGQGLQFLFEYFSETQRNKGNFPGRFSGRQFSNSRSEMNVSTLELGDSALYLCASSLRTSGGANNEQFFGPGTRLTVL.

The chain links TRBV20-1 to TRBJ1-6, with 7 bases lining up with TRBD1. J was trimmed by 6 bases and V by 6 bases; bases with no gene match: 5. Germline loops: CDR1 DFQATT, CDR2 SNEGSKA (reference sequence). The CDR3 sequence is 13 residues long. The DNA for the CDR3 is TGCAGTGCCCGGGGACAGCCTAATTCACCCCTCCACTTT. This codes for CSARGQPNSPLHF.

J is TRBJ2-1 and V is TRBV9, with D perhaps TRBD1 (6 bases). The CDR3 is made up of 15 amino acids. From germline, CDR1 is SGDLS and CDR2 YYNGEE. Trimming cost V 0 bases and J 5 bases, with 12 bases left between them. CDR3 in amino acids: CASSVDLGADNEQFF. CDR3 nucleotides: TGTGCCAGCAGCGTAGATTTGGGGGCCGACAATGAGCAGTTCTTC.

CDR3 residues: CASSVGQGLAGSIQYF. The DNA of the CDR3 is TGTGCCAGCAGCGTAGGGCAGGGACTAGCGGGTTCCATTCAGTACTTC. The genes are TRBV9 and TRBJ2-4, with TRBD2 identical over 12 bases. Germline CDR1 and CDR2: SGDLS and YYNGEE. This CDR3 comprises 16 residues. The V segment lost 0 bases and the J segment 9 bases; nucleotides outside the gene matches: 7.

This clonotype occurred a few times. The chain joins TRBV7-2 to TRBJ2-7; tentative D call: TRBD1 (6 bases). Trimming removed 1 base at V and 0 bases at J, with 10 bases between. Germline CDR1 and CDR2: SGHTA and FQGNSA. The CDR3 has 15 residues. The CDR3 bases are TGTGCCAGCAGCTTAGGCCGGGACAACTCCTACGAGCAGTACTTC. Residues: CASSLGRDNSYEQYF.

The genes are TRBV29-1 and TRBJ2-1; D not certain. Between the trimmed V and J ends, which lost 7 bases and 9 bases, there was a span of 13 bases. There are 11 residues in the CDR3. Per germline, CDR1 SQVTM and CDR2 ANQGSEA. CDR3: CSAPTGGEQFF. CDR3 nucleotide sequence: TGCAGCGCCCCAACCGGTGGTGAGCAGTTCTTC.

V usage is TRBV27 and J usage is TRBJ1-2; possibly TRBD1 for D (5 bases). CDR1 and CDR2 (germline): MNHEY, SMNVEV (reference sequence). This CDR3 has 14 residues. V was pared by 6 bases and J by 3 bases, with 14 bases between. CDR3 loop: CASSPPGTHYGYTF. DNA of the CDR3: TGTGCCAGCAGCCCCCCTGGGACTCACTATGGCTACACCTTC.

In its sample, this clonotype was seen a few times. The chain recombines TRBV4-3 with TRBJ2-6, with D unclear. The CDR3 length is 18 residues. Germline lookup yields CDR1 LGHNA and CDR2 YSLEER. The germline V and J ends were trimmed by 0 bases and 1 base, with 13 bases remaining between them. The CDR3 region is CASSQDPPSFSGANVLTF. Written as DNA, the CDR3 is TGCGCCAGCAGCCAAGATCCCCCGTCTTTTTCTGGGGCCAACGTCCTGACTTTC.

This chain links TRBV14 with TRBJ2-1; D perhaps matches TRBD2 (5 bases). Trimming pared 2 bases from V and 7 bases from J, leaving 9 bases between. This CDR3 contains 13 residues. Germline V gives CDR1 SGHDN, CDR2 FVKESK. The CDR3 DNA is TGTGCCAGCAGCCAACAAAGGAGGAATGAGCAGTTCTTC. Its translation is CASSQQRRNEQFF.

This chain joins TRBV12-3 or TRBV12-4 and TRBJ2-6; 10 nucleotides align to TRBD1. The CDR3 sequence is 18 residues long. V lost 6 bases and J lost 0; bases outside the gene matches: 8. CDR3 nucleotides: TGTGCCAGCAGCCTCGGGACAGGGGTCCACTCTGGGGCCAACGTCCTGACTTTC. It codes for CASSLGTGVHSGANVLTF.

This clonotype was seen more than once but under ten times. The V call is TRBV29-1, the J call TRBJ2-3; 9 nucleotides align to TRBD1. Trimming cost V 5 bases and J 1 base; bases outside gene matches: 13. Germline CDR1 and CDR2: SQVTM and ANQGSEA. The CDR3 length is 17 residues. The CDR3: CSVSGTGTFGGTDTQYF. CDR3 DNA sequence: TGCAGCGTTTCCGGGACAGGGACGTTTGGGGGCACAGATACGCAGTATTTT.

The rearrangement joins TRBV4-3 to TRBJ2-5; D is unresolved. Germline lookup yields CDR1 LGHNA and CDR2 YSLEER. With 0 bases removed from V and 11 bases from J, the gap between germline ends came to 13 bases. The CDR3 is 13 amino acids. CDR3: CASSQDLGSKQYF. Written as DNA, the CDR3 is TGCGCCAGCAGCCAAGATCTAGGTTCGAAGCAGTACTTC.

The genes are TRBV20-1 and TRBJ2-1; no firm D call. Trimming shortened V by 0 bases and J by 8 bases, and 11 bases separated the two germline ends. This CDR3 contains 13 residues. The germline V gene encodes CDR1 DFQATT and CDR2 SNEGSKA (reference sequence). CDR3 protein: CSARELLMDEQFF. The CDR3 DNA follows: TGCAGTGCTAGAGAGTTGCTTATGGATGAGCAGTTCTTC.

This rearrangement joins TRBV4-2 to TRBJ2-7, with 7 bases that match TRBD1. From germline, CDR1 is LGHNA and CDR2 YNFKEQ. The CDR3 has 16 residues. Trimming cost V 5 bases and J 10 bases; bases outside gene matches: 20. The CDR3 sequence is CASSFGGPGDEGAQYF. The CDR3 bases are TGTGCCAGCAGCTTCGGCGGTCCCGGGGACGAGGGGGCCCAGTACTTC.

The J gene is TRBJ2-7, the V gene TRBV20-1, with D hard to call. Germline V gene lookup returns CDR1 DFQATT and CDR2 SNEGSKA (reference sequence). Trimming shortened V by 5 bases and J by 3 bases, and 14 bases separated the two germline ends. This CDR3 contains 13 residues. CDR3 sequence: CSALAPGVYEQYF. The CDR3 DNA follows: TGCAGTGCTTTGGCCCCAGGAGTCTACGAGCAGTACTTC.